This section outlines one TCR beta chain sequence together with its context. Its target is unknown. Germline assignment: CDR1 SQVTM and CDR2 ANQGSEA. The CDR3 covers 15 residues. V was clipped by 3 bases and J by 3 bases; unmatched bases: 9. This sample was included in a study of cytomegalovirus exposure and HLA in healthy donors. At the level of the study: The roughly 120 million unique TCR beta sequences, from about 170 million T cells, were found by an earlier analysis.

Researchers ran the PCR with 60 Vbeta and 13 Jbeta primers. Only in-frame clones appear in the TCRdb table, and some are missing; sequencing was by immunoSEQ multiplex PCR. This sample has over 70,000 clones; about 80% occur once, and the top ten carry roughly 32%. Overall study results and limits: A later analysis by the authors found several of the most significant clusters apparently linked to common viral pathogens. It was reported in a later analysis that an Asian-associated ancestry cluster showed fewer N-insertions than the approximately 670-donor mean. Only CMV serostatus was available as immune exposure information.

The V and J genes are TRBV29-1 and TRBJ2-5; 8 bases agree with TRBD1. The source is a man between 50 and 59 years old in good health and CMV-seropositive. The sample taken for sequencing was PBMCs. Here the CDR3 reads CSVEGPGTGKETQYF. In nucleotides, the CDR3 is TGCAGCGTTGAGGGACCCGGGACAGGCAAAGAGACCCAGTACTTC. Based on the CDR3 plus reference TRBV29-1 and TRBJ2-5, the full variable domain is SAVISQKPSRDICQRGTSLTIQCQVDSQVTMMFWYRQQPGQSLTLIATANQGSEATYESGFVIDKFPISRPNLTFSTLTVSNMSPEDSSIYLCSVEGPGTGKETQYFGPGTRLLVL.